The 5 T cell receptor beta chains below all came from one sample that was sequenced in a study of early T cells in non-severe SARS-CoV-2 infection. In TCRdb, the 5' RACE reads were re-called with MiXCR into one record per CDR3 protein. Of roughly 34,000 distinct CDR3 sequences in the sample, less than 8.5% were seen once. Sequenced here: whole blood, sampled at baseline. These receptors were obtained from an adult who was a healthcare worker with PCR-confirmed SARS-CoV-2 infection or an uninfected control (not recorded which).

In its sample, this clonotype was seen many times. The gene calls are TRBV7-9 and TRBJ2-1; D gene uncertain. Germline CDR1 is SEHNR and CDR2 is FQNEAQ (reference sequence). V was trimmed by 3 bases and J by 6 bases, leaving 3 bases between them. The CDR3 is 11 amino acids. The CDR3 region is CASSFSNEQFF. CDR3 in DNA: TGTGCCAGCAGCTTTAGCAATGAGCAGTTCTTC.

This chain connects TRBV7-2 to TRBJ2-7; D is perhaps TRBD1 or TRBD2 (5 bases each). Germline V gene lookup returns CDR1 SGHTA and CDR2 FQGNSA. The CDR3 is 14 residues long. Between the trimmed V and J ends, which lost 7 bases and 5 bases, there was a span of 18 bases. The CDR3 sequence: CASTPPGPTDEQYF. CDR3 DNA sequence: TGTGCCAGCACGCCTCCGGGGCCGACTGACGAGCAGTACTTC.

This clonotype showed up many times. The rearrangement uses TRBV20-1 and TRBJ1-1; 7 nucleotides line up with TRBD1. Germline CDR1 and CDR2: DFQATT and SNEGSKA (reference sequence). Trimming took 3 bases from V and 1 from J; bases not matched to a gene: 2. The CDR3 has 13 residues. CDR3 bases: TGCAGTGCTAGTGACAGGGAGAACACTGAAGCTTTCTTT. As protein: CSASDRENTEAFF.

This clonotype was recorded many times. The chain couples TRBV28 to TRBJ2-7; D perhaps matches TRBD2 (6 bases). V shed 6 bases and J shed 0 bases, with 18 bases lying between them. The CDR3 sequence is 16 residues long. Germline V lookup: CDR1 MDHEN, CDR2 SYDVKM. CDR3 nucleotides: TGTGCCAGCAGGGAGGGGCCTGGGGAGAGCTCCTACGAGCAGTACTTC. Protein sequence: CASREGPGESSYEQYF.

V is TRBV25-1 and J is TRBJ2-7; 14 nucleotides line up with TRBD2. With V trimmed by 6 bases and J by 3 bases, 1 base remained unmatched. The CDR3 consists of 14 residues. Germline values: CDR1 MGHDK, CDR2 SYGVNS. The CDR3: CASRGLAGDYEQYF. The DNA for the CDR3 is TGTGCCAGCAGGGGACTAGCGGGAGACTACGAGCAGTACTTC.